Listed below are T cell receptor beta chains from one sample, sequenced in a study of post-analysis software for immune sequencing data. TCRdb reprocessed the PCR reads via MiXCR and lists one record per CDR3 protein. The table shows 160,000 or so distinct CDR3 sequences, with about 37% occurring only once. The starting material was blood, obtained after autologous hematopoietic stem cell transplantation. Receptors were obtained from a girl aged 5-17 years with multiple sclerosis. CDR3s include the opening cysteine and the closing phenylalanine or tryptophan. D genes are given only for firm matches. Where a row states a size, it is once, few, many or the class of an expanded clone; other rows omit it.

d_call,j_call,cdr3_length,clone_size,v_call,cdr3_aa,cdr3_nt
TRBD2,TRBJ2-3,18,few,TRBV6-2/TRBV6-3,CASSYSRASGSNADTQYF,TGTGCCAGCAGTTACTCGAGGGCCAGCGGGAGTAACGCAGATACGCAGTATTTT
NA,TRBJ1-5,17,NA,TRBV12-3/TRBV12-4,CASSYRVPSNANQPQHF,TGTGCCAGCAGTTACAGGGTCCCATCCAATGCCAATCAGCCCCAGCATTTT
NA,TRBJ2-7,17,few,TRBV6-2/TRBV6-3,CASSYISWEAIRSEQYF,TGTGCCAGCAGTTACATCAGCTGGGAGGCGATTCGGTCCGAGCAGTACTTC
NA,TRBJ2-7,13,few,TRBV3-1,CASSHRQSYEQYF,TGTGCCAGCAGCCACAGACAGTCCTACGAGCAGTACTTC
NA,TRBJ2-7,15,once,TRBV11-2,CASSLAPTRSYEQYF,TGTGCCAGCAGCTTGGCACCAACTAGATCCTACGAGCAGTACTTC
NA,TRBJ2-5,12,many,TRBV29-1,CSALSRLETQYF,TGCAGCGCCTTGAGCCGTTTAGAGACCCAGTACTTC
NA,TRBJ2-2,12,NA,TRBV3-1,CASSQNTGELFF,TGTGCCAGCAGCCAGAACACCGGGGAGCTGTTTTTT
NA,TRBJ1-1,14,once,TRBV20-1,CSATSGWTTGEAFF,TGCAGTGCTACGAGTGGGTGGACTACGGGGGAAGCTTTCTTT
NA,TRBJ1-2,13,NA,TRBV6-5,CATYGNRNYGYTF,TGTGCCACCTACGGGAACAGGAACTATGGCTACACCTTC
NA,TRBJ1-5,13,few,TRBV28,CATHTGTHQPQHF,TGTGCCACCCATACAGGGACCCATCAGCCCCAGCATTTT
TRBD1,TRBJ1-1,15,NA,TRBV12-3/TRBV12-4,CASSSLTGGVSEAFF,TGTGCCAGCAGTTCCCTGACAGGGGGCGTTTCGGAAGCTTTCTTT
NA,TRBJ1-3,14,NA,TRBV27,CASSSTGLGNTIYF,TGTGCCAGCAGTTCCACAGGGTTAGGAAACACCATATATTTT
NA,TRBJ2-1,15,few,TRBV27,CASSFTVANNNEQFF,TGTGCCAGCAGTTTCACGGTAGCTAATAATAATGAGCAGTTCTTC
NA,TRBJ2-7,15,NA,TRBV6-1,CASSEPSGTSYEQYF,TGTGCCAGCAGTGAACCCTCCGGGACAAGCTACGAGCAGTACTTC
NA,TRBJ2-1,12,NA,TRBV19,CASSIRGGEQFF,TGTGCCAGTAGTATCAGGGGTGGTGAGCAGTTCTTC